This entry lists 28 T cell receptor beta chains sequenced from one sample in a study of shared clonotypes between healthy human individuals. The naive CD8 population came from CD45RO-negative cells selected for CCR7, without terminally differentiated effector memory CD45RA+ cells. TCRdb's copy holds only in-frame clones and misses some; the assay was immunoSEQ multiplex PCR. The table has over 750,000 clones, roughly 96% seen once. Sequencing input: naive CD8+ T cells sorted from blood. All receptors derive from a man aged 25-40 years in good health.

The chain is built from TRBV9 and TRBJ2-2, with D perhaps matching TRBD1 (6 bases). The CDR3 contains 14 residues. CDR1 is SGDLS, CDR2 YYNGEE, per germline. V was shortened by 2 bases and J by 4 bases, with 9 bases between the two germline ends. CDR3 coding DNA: TGTGCCAGCAGCGTCCGACAGGTCACCGGGGAGCTGTTTTTT. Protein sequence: CASSVRQVTGELFF.

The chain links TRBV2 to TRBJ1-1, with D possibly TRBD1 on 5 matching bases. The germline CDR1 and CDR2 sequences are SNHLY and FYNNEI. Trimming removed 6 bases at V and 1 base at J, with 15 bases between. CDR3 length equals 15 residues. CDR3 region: CASRGPVQENTEAFF. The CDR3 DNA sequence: TGTGCCAGCAGAGGTCCTGTACAGGAGAACACTGAAGCTTTCTTT.

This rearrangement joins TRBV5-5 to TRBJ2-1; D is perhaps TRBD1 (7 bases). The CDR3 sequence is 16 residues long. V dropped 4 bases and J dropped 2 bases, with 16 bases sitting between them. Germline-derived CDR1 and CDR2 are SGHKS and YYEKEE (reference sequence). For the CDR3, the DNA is TGTGCCAGCAGCGCCCCACAGGGGAGGACCTACAATGAGCAGTTCTTC. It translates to CASSAPQGRTYNEQFF.

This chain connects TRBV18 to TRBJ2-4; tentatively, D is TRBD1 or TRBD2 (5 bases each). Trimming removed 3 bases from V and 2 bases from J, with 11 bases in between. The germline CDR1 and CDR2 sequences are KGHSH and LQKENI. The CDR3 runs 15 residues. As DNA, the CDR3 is TGTGCCAGCTCACCCGGGATGGGGCCCAAAAACATTCAGTACTTC. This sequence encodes CASSPGMGPKNIQYF.

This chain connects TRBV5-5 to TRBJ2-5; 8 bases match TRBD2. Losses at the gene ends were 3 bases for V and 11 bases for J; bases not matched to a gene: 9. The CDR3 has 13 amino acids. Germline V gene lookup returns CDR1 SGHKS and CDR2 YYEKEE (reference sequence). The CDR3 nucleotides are TGTGCCAGCAGCTCCGGACTAGCTTTGGAGCAGTACTTC. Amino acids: CASSSGLALEQYF. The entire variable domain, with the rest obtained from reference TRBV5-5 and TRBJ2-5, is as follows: DAGVTQSPTHLIKTRGQQVTLRCSPISGHKSVSWYQQVLGQGPQFIFQYYEKEERGRGNFPDRFSARQFPNYSSELNVNALLLGDSALYLCASSSGLALEQYFGPGTRLLVL.

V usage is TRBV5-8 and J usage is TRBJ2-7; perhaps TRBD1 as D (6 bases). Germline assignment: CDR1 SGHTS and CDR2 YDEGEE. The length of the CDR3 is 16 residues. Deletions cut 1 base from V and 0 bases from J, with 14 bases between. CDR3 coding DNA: TGTGCCAGCAGCTTGTCACAGGGCAGCAGCTCCTACGAGCAGTACTTC. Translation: CASSLSQGSSSYEQYF.

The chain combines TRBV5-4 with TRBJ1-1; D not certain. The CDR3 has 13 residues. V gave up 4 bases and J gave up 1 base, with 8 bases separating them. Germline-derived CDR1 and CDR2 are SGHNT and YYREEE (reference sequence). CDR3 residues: CASSGIENTEAFF. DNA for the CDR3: TGTGCCAGCAGCGGGATAGAGAACACTGAAGCTTTCTTT.

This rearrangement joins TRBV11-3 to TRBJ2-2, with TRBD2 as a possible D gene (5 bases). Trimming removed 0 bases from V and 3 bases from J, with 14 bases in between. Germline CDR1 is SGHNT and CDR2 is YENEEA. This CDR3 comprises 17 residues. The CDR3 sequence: CASSLDLASDYTGELFF. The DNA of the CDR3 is TGTGCCAGCAGCTTAGATCTAGCCTCGGATTACACCGGGGAGCTGTTTTTT.

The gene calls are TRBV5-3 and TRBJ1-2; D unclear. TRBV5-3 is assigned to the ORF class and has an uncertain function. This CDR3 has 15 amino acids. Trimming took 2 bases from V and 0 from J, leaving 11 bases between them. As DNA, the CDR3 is TGTGCCAGAAGCTTCAGCAAGGAGGCTAACTATGGCTACACCTTC. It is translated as CARSFSKEANYGYTF.

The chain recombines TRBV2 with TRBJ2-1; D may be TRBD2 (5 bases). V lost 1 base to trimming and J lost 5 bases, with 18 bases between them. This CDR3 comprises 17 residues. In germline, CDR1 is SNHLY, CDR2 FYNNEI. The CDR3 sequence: CASSEVLAPRADNEQFF. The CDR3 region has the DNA TGTGCCAGCAGTGAAGTTCTAGCTCCGAGAGCGGACAATGAGCAGTTCTTC.

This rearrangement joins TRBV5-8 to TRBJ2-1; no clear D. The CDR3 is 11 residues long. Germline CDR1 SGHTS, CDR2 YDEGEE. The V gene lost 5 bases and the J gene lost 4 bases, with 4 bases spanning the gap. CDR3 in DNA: TGTGCCAGCAGTCCGTACAATGAGCAGTTCTTC. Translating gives CASSPYNEQFF. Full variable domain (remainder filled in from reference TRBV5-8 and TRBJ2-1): EAGVTQSPTHLIKTRGQQATLRCSPISGHTSVYWYQQALGLGLQFLLWYDEGEERNRGNFPPRFSGRQFPNYSSELNVNALELEDSALYLCASSPYNEQFFGPGTRLTVL.

The chain's CDR3 is CASSSQGEANEKLFF. For the CDR3, the DNA is TGTGCCAGCAGTTCCCAGGGGGAAGCTAATGAAAAACTGTTTTTT. V is TRBV27 and J is TRBJ1-4; 7 bases agree with TRBD1. Trimming took 4 bases from V and 3 from J; bases not matched to a gene: 5. Germline values: CDR1 MNHEY, CDR2 SMNVEV (reference sequence). The CDR3 covers 15 residues.

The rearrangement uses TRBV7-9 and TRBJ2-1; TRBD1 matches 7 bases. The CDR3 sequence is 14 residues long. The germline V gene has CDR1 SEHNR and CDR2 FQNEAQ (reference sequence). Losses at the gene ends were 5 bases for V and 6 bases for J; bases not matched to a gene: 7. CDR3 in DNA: TGTGCCAGCAGCCCGGCGGACAGGTCCAATGAGCAGTTCTTC. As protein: CASSPADRSNEQFF.

In DNA, the CDR3 is TGTGCCAGCAGGTCCGGGACAGGGGGCTACGAGCAGTACTTC. This encodes CASRSGTGGYEQYF. This chain uses TRBV6-6 with TRBJ2-7; 11 nucleotides match TRBD1. Trimming at V came to 6 bases and at J to 3 bases, leaving 4 bases not matched to a gene. This CDR3 has 14 residues. CDR1 is MNHNY and CDR2 is SVGAGI in the germline V gene (reference sequence).

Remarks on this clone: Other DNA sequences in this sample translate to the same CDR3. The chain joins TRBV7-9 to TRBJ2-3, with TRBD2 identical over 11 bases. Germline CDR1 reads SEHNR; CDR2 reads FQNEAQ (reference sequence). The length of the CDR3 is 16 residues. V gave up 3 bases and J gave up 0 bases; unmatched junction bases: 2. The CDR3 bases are TGTGCCAGCAGCTTGACTAGCGGGGCTAGCACAGATACGCAGTATTTT. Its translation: CASSLTSGASTDTQYF.

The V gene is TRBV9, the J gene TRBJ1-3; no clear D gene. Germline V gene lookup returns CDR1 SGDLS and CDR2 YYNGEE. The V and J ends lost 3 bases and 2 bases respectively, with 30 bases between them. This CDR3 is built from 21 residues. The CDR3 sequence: CASSDPLRVSSRPLPGNTIYF. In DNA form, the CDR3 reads TGTGCCAGCAGCGACCCCTTAAGGGTTTCCTCCCGTCCATTGCCTGGAAACACCATATATTTT.

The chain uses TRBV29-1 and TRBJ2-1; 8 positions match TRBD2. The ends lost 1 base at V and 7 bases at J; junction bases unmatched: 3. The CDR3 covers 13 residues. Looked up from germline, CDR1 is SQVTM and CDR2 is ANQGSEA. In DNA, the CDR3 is TGCAGCGTTGAAGTGGCTAGCGGGAATGAGCAGTTCTTC. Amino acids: CSVEVASGNEQFF.

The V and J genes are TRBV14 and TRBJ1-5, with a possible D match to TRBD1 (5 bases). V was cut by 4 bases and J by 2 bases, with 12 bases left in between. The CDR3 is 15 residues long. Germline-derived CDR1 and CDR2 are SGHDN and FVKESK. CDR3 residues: CASSPGGGGNQPQHF. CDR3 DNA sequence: TGTGCCAGCAGCCCCGGGGGAGGGGGCAATCAGCCCCAGCATTTT.

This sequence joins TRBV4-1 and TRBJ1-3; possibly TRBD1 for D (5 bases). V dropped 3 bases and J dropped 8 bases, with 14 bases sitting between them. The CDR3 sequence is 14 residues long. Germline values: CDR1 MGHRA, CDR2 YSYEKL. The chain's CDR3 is CASSHPRDADTIYF. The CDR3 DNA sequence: TGCGCCAGCAGCCACCCTCGGGACGCGGACACCATATATTTT.

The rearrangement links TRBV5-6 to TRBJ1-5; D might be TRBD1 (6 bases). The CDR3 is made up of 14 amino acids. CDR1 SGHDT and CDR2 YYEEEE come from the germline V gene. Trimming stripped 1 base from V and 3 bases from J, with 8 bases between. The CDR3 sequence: CASSLQGPNQPQHF. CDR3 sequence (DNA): TGTGCCAGCAGCTTGCAGGGGCCCAATCAGCCCCAGCATTTT.

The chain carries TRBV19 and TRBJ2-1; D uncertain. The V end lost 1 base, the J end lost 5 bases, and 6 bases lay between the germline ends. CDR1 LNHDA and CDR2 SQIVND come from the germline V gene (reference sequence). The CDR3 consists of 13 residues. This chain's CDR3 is CASSIVPHNEQFF. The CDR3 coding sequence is TGTGCCAGTAGTATAGTGCCACACAATGAGCAGTTCTTC.

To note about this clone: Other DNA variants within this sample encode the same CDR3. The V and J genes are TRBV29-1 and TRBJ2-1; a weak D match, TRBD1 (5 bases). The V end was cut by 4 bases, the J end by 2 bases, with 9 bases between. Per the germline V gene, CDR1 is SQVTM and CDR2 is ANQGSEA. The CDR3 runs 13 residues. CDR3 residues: CSVGGGPYNEQFF. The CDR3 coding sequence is TGCAGCGTTGGGGGCGGCCCCTACAATGAGCAGTTCTTC.

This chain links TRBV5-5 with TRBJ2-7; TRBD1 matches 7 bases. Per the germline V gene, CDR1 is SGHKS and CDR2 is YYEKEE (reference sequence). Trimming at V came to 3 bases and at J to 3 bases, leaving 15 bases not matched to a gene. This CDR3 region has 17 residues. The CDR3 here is CASSSPSGTVDLYEQYF. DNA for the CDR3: TGTGCCAGCAGCTCCCCATCAGGGACAGTGGATCTCTACGAGCAGTACTTC.

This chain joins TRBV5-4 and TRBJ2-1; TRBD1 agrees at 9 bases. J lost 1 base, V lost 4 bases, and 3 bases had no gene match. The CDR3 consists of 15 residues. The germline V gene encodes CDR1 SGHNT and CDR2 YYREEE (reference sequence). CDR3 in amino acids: CASSLQGASYNEQFF. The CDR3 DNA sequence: TGTGCCAGCAGCCTACAGGGGGCATCCTACAATGAGCAGTTCTTC.

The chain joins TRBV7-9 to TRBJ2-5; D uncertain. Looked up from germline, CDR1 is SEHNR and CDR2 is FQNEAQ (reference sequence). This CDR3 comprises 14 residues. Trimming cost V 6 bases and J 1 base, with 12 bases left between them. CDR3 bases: TGTGCCAGCAGGGCCTCGGGTGCCCAAGAGACCCAGTACTTC. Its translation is CASRASGAQETQYF.

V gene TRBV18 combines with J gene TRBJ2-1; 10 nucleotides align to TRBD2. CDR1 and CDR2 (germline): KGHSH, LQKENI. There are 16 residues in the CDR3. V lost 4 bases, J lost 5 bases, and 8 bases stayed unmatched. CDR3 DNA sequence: TGTGCCAGCTCACAACCGGGGACTAGCGTTGACAATGAGCAGTTCTTC. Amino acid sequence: CASSQPGTSVDNEQFF.

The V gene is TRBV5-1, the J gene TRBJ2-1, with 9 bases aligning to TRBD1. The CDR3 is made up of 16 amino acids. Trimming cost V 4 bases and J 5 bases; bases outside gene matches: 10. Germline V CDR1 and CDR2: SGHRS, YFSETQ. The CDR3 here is CASSPLPGQGDNEQFF. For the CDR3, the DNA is TGCGCCAGCAGCCCCCTTCCGGGACAGGGAGACAATGAGCAGTTCTTC.

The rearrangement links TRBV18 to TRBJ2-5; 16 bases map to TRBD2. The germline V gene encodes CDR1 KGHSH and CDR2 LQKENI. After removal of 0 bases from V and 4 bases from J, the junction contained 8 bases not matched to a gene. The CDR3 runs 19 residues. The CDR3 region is CASSPPPGTSGRARETQYF. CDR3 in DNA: TGTGCCAGCTCACCACCCCCCGGGACTAGCGGGAGGGCACGAGAGACCCAGTACTTC.